This T cell receptor (beta chain) was obtained from a study of blood T cell repertoires in COVID-19. Study summary: T cells, B-cell-depleted T cells, or PBMCs supplied cDNA or gDNA.

Here immunoSEQ multiplex PCR was the method, and the copy in TCRdb shows in-frame clones only, minus some. The sample has about 200,000 clones, around 90% seen once; the top ten hold about 1.2%. The CDR3 consists of 13 residues. Germline CDR1 is MRHNA and CDR2 is SNTAGT. V lost 6 bases and J lost 6, with 11 bases in between. This clonotype was obtained from a man aged 25 to 45 who had recovered from COVID-19. The sequenced material came from PBMCs or T cells enriched from blood (not recorded which). The chain combines TRBV6-4 with TRBJ2-2; no definite D call. CDR3 sequence: CASSETLSGELFF. The CDR3 nucleotides read TGTGCCAGCAGCGAGACACTCTCCGGGGAGCTGTTTTTT.